These 18 T cell receptor beta chains share one sample of origin, sequenced in a study of human T cells and chemical hapten exposure. TCRdb itself ran the RACE reads through MiXCR, one entry per CDR3 protein. The sample records more than 95,000 distinct CDR3 sequences, 27% being singletons. Indicated time point: patch test 3, about 24 weeks after DPC sensitization. Treatment reported: therapeutic diphenylcyclopropenone sensitization with weekly scalp DPC. The starting material was whole blood, obtained in connection with sensitization to the hapten diphenylcyclopropenone (DPC). The receptors originated from a man aged 40-49 years with alopecia areata. Some clones in this sample may be carry-over from other donors' samples.

This clonotype was picked up a small number of times. The V gene is TRBV6-5, the J gene TRBJ1-2; D not certain. The V and J ends lost 3 bases and 1 base respectively, with 9 bases between them. Germline loops: CDR1 MNHEY, CDR2 SVGAGI. The CDR3 is 14 amino acids. In nucleotides, the CDR3 is TGTGCCAGCAGTTATACGGCAGTTAACTATGGCTACACCTTC. This gives the protein CASSYTAVNYGYTF.

This clonotype was observed once. The CDR3 sequence is CASSFDYEQYF. CDR3 DNA: TGTGCCAGCAGTTTCGACTACGAGCAGTACTTC. V gene TRBV2 combines with J gene TRBJ2-7; D ambiguous. The V and J ends lost 5 bases and 3 bases respectively, with 5 bases between them. The CDR3 extends over 11 amino acids. Germline values: CDR1 SNHLY, CDR2 FYNNEI.

This clonotype appeared a few times. V and J are TRBV7-9 and TRBJ2-7; maybe TRBD2 (5 bases). The V gene lost 5 bases and the J gene lost 0 bases, with 11 bases spanning the gap. Germline-derived CDR1 and CDR2 are SEHNR and FQNEAQ (reference sequence). CDR3 length: 14 amino acids. CDR3 loop: CASSGSGSSYEQYF. CDR3 nucleotides: TGTGCCAGCAGCGGATCGGGGAGCTCCTACGAGCAGTACTTC.

In DNA, the CDR3 is TGTGCCAGCAGTTTAACAGGGACCTACGAGCAGTACTTC. This encodes CASSLTGTYEQYF. The chain employs TRBV28 and TRBJ2-7; the D gene is possibly TRBD1 (6 bases). The CDR3 extends over 13 amino acids. CDR1 is MDHEN, CDR2 SYDVKM, per germline. Trimming left V 2 bases short and J 2 bases short, with 7 bases between.

This clonotype was seen a handful of times. The J gene is TRBJ2-2, the V gene TRBV27, with no clear D. Trimming removed 8 bases from V and 5 bases from J, with 9 bases in between. In germline, CDR1 is MNHEY, CDR2 SMNVEV (reference sequence). This CDR3 comprises 12 residues. The CDR3 coding sequence is TGTGCCAGCGGAGTCCGAACCGGGGAGCTGTTTTTT. Protein sequence: CASGVRTGELFF.

The V gene is TRBV4-3, the J gene TRBJ1-1; D is perhaps TRBD1 (5 bases). CDR3 size: 16 residues. Germline loops: CDR1 LGHNA, CDR2 YSLEER. Trimming removed 0 bases from V and 1 base from J, with 12 bases in between. The CDR3 region is CASSQDSRQTNTEAFF. The CDR3 region has the DNA TGCGCCAGCAGCCAAGATTCTCGACAGACGAACACTGAAGCTTTCTTT.

The chain employs TRBV28 and TRBJ2-2; either TRBD1 or TRBD2 may fit D (5 bases each). This CDR3 has 13 residues. The V gene's germline CDR1 is MDHEN and CDR2 SYDVKM. The ends were cut back, 2 bases at V and 9 bases at J, with 10 bases in the middle. The CDR3 DNA reads as TGTGCCAGCAGTTTACAGGGAGCCAGGGAGCTGTTTTTT. This sequence encodes CASSLQGARELFF.

The J gene is TRBJ2-3, the V gene TRBV27; 8 nucleotides align to TRBD1. Germline CDR1 is MNHEY and CDR2 is SMNVEV (reference sequence). The ends lost 6 bases at V and 0 bases at J; junction bases unmatched: 2. The CDR3 is 14 amino acids. The CDR3 protein is CASSWDRSTDTQYF. The CDR3 DNA is TGTGCCAGCAGCTGGGACAGGAGCACAGATACGCAGTATTTT.

The genes are TRBV12-3 or TRBV12-4 and TRBJ2-4, with D perhaps TRBD2 (6 bases). V dropped 8 bases and J dropped 8 bases, with 10 bases sitting between them. This CDR3 has 11 amino acids. The CDR3 spells CASGTLDIQYF. For the CDR3, the DNA is TGTGCCAGCGGGACTCTCGACATTCAGTACTTC.

The rearrangement joins TRBV20-1 to TRBJ2-7; 14 nucleotides agree with TRBD2. The CDR3 covers 16 residues. The germline V gene encodes CDR1 DFQATT and CDR2 SNEGSKA (reference sequence). Unmatched junction bases numbered 8, after V lost 3 bases and J lost 4 bases. CDR3 bases: TGCAGTGCTAGGGGGGGGACTAGCGGGAGTCTGTACGAGCAGTACTTC. This translates into CSARGGTSGSLYEQYF.

The gene calls are TRBV11-2 and TRBJ2-7; 8 bases map to TRBD1. Per the germline V gene, CDR1 is SGHAT and CDR2 is FQNNGV. The CDR3 runs 13 residues. The V and J ends lost 5 bases and 7 bases, in that order; junction bases with no gene match: 7. In DNA, the CDR3 is TGTGCCAGCAGCGCCGGACAGGGAAGGGAGCAGTACTTC. It yields the protein CASSAGQGREQYF.

The chain links TRBV6-5 to TRBJ2-7, with a possible D match to TRBD1 (5 bases). The CDR3 runs to 16 residues. Trimming took 0 bases from V and 1 from J, leaving 13 bases between them. Germline V gives CDR1 MNHEY, CDR2 SVGAGI. CDR3 loop: CASSYSPGPASYEQYF. The CDR3 coding sequence is TGTGCCAGCAGTTACTCACCAGGGCCCGCATCCTACGAGCAGTACTTC.

This clonotype was observed a few times. The rearrangement joins TRBV30 to TRBJ2-3; D is uncertain. Trimming left V 1 base short and J 0 bases short, with 11 bases between. CDR3 length: 15 residues. CDR1 and CDR2 from the germline V gene are GTSNPN and SVGIG (reference sequence). The DNA of the CDR3 is TGTGCCTGGAGTGCCATTAACCCTAGCACAGATACGCAGTATTTT. Translation gives CAWSAINPSTDTQYF.

The rearrangement links TRBV12-3 or TRBV12-4 to TRBJ1-3; D might be TRBD1 (5 bases). The CDR3 spans 14 residues. Trimming pared 3 bases from V and 1 base from J, leaving 7 bases between. This CDR3 reads CASSFAGSGNTIYF. DNA of the CDR3: TGTGCCAGCAGTTTTGCAGGGTCTGGAAACACCATATATTTT.

This clonotype turned up a few times. The chain couples TRBV18 to TRBJ2-1, with a weak D call TRBD2 (6 bases). The CDR3 is 13 residues long. With 6 bases removed from V and 5 bases from J, the gap between germline ends came to 11 bases. CDR1 and CDR2 (germline): KGHSH, LQKENI. The CDR3 sequence is CASSGPGDNEQFF. The CDR3 coding sequence is TGTGCCAGCTCGGGGCCGGGGGACAATGAGCAGTTCTTC.

The chain joins TRBV9 to TRBJ2-3, with TRBD2 matching over 9 bases. The length of the CDR3 is 16 residues. V shed 2 bases, J shed 2 bases, and the junction held 6 bases outside the gene matches. In germline, CDR1 is SGDLS, CDR2 YYNGEE. Written as DNA, the CDR3 is TGTGCCAGCAGCGTTGGGACTAGCATCTCCACAGATACGCAGTATTTT. As protein: CASSVGTSISTDTQYF.

The CDR3 DNA follows: TGTGCCAGCAGGACCCTAGCGGGAGGGGTCGGGGAGCTGTTTTTT. This codes for CASRTLAGGVGELFF. The V call is TRBV2, the J call TRBJ2-2; 12 bases match TRBD2. There are 15 residues in the CDR3. Germline-derived CDR1 and CDR2 are SNHLY and FYNNEI. Trimming cost V 6 bases and J 7 bases; bases outside gene matches: 6.

This chain uses TRBV28 with TRBJ2-7; TRBD2 aligns across 8 bases. Germline V gives CDR1 MDHEN, CDR2 SYDVKM. This CDR3 contains 16 residues. The V and J ends lost 5 bases and 3 bases, in that order; junction bases with no gene match: 12. The CDR3 bases are TGTGCCAGCAGTCAAGGCACGGGGCTAGCGGGCTACGAGCAGTACTTC. Translating gives CASSQGTGLAGYEQYF.